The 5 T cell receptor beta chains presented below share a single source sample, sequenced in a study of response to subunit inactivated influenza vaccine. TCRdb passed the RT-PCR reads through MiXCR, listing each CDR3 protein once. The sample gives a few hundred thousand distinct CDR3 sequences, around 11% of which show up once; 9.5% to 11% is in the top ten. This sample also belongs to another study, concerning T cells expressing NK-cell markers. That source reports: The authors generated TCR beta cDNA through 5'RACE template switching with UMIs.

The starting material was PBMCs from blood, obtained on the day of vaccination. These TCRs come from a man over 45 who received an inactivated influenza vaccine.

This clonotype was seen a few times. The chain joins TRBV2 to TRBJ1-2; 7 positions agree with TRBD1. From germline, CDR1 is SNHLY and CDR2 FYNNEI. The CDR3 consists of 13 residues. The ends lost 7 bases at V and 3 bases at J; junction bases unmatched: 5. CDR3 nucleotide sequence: TGTGCCAGCACTCTTACAGGGGACTATGGCTACACCTTC. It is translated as CASTLTGDYGYTF.

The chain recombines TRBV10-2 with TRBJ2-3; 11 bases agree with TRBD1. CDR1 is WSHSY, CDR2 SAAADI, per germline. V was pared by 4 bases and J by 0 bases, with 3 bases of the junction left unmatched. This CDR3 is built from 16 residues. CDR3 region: CASSGGQGGSTDTQYF. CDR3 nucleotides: TGCGCCAGCAGTGGGGGACAGGGGGGTAGCACAGATACGCAGTATTTT.

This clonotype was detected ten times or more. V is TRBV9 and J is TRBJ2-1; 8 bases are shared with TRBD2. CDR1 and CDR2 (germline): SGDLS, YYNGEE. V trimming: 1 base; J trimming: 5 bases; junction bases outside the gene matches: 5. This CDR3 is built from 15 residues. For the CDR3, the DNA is TGTGCCAGCAGCGTAAGTACTAGCGGTAACAATGAGCAGTTCTTC. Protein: CASSVSTSGNNEQFF.

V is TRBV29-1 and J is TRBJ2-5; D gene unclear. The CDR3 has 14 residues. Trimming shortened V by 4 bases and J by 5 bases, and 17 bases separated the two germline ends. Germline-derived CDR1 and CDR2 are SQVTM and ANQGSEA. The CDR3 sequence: CSVVGRPPAETQYF. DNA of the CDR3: TGCAGCGTTGTGGGAAGGCCCCCGGCCGAGACCCAGTACTTC.

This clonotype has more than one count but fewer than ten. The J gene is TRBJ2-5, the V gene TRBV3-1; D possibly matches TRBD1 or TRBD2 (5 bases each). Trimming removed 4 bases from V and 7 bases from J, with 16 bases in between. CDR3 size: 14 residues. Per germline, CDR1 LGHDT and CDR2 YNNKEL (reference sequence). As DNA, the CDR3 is TGTGCCAGCAGCCCTCTTACAGGCCGGGGGACCCAGTACTTC. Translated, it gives CASSPLTGRGTQYF.